One and the same sample provided the 9 T cell receptor beta chains below, sequenced in a study of PD-1 blockade in classical Hodgkin lymphoma. Clones were read by immunoSEQ multiplex PCR, and TCRdb kept only the in-frame ones, dropping some. The data show some 31,000 clones, 60% to 75% seen once. Autologous stem cell transplantation was followed by relapse in every patient, and brentuximab vedotin exposure varied. The sequencing used peripheral blood mononuclear cells (PBMCs), collected before the second cycle of nivolumab. The receptor source for this set is a human donor with classical Hodgkin lymphoma.

The rearrangement uses TRBV4-1 and TRBJ1-2; D is undetermined. Germline loops: CDR1 MGHRA, CDR2 YSYEKL. V shed 4 bases and J shed 0 bases, with 18 bases lying between them. CDR3 length: 17 amino acids. In DNA form, the CDR3 reads TGCGCCAGCAGCCTTTCGACCGAATTCGGGGCTAACTATGGCTACACCTTC. It yields the protein CASSLSTEFGANYGYTF.

J is TRBJ2-4 and V is TRBV4-3; the D gene is possibly TRBD1 (5 bases). Trimming left V 0 bases short and J 6 bases short, with 12 bases between. The V gene's germline CDR1 is LGHNA and CDR2 YSLEER. The CDR3 extends over 15 amino acids. The CDR3 reads CASSQDPDRGNIQYF. The CDR3 DNA reads as TGCGCCAGCAGCCAAGATCCCGACAGAGGAAACATTCAGTACTTC.

This clone has just a few counts. As DNA, the CDR3 is TGTGCCAGCGGCCGGGACCCCGGGGGTAGGACTGAAGCTTTCTTT. The encoded protein is CASGRDPGGRTEAFF. The chain uses TRBV2 and TRBJ1-1, with TRBD1 as a possible D gene (5 bases). CDR1 is SNHLY and CDR2 is FYNNEI in the germline V gene. The V and J ends lost 8 bases and 5 bases respectively, with 21 bases between them. The CDR3 has 15 amino acids. Full variable domain (remainder filled in from reference TRBV2 and TRBJ1-1): EPEVTQTPSHQVTQMGQEVILRCVPISNHLYFYWYRQILGQKVEFLVSFYNNEISEKSEIFDDQFSVERPDGSNFTLKIRSTKLEDSAMYFCASGRDPGGRTEAFFGQGTRLTVV.

The CDR3, as DNA: TGCGCCAGCAGCCAAGCGAAACGGGCCCCCGGAGATGGCTACACCTTC. This codes for CASSQAKRAPGDGYTF. The rearrangement uses TRBV4-3 and TRBJ1-2; D unclear. The length of the CDR3 is 16 residues. Germline CDR1 is LGHNA and CDR2 is YSLEER. Trimming removed 1 base from V and 6 bases from J, with 18 bases in between.

J is TRBJ2-3 and V is TRBV6-1; possibly TRBD1 or TRBD2 for D (5 bases each). CDR1 is MNHNS and CDR2 is SASEGT in the germline V gene. The CDR3 extends over 16 amino acids. Trimming removed 4 bases from V and 2 bases from J, with 16 bases in between. The CDR3 bases are TGTGCCAGCAGTGTCGTTTTTCGGGGCCTCACAGATACGCAGTATTTT. Its protein is CASSVVFRGLTDTQYF.

The V call is TRBV14, the J call TRBJ1-1; D not certain. The CDR3 spans 13 residues. CDR1 SGHDN and CDR2 FVKESK come from the germline V gene. V gave up 0 bases and J gave up 6 bases, with 8 bases separating them. The CDR3 DNA reads TGTGCCAGCAGCCAAGATCTGGACCCTGAAGCTTTCTTT. Amino acids: CASSQDLDPEAFF.

This chain uses TRBV4-2 with TRBJ2-7, with D perhaps TRBD1 (5 bases). The germline V gene has CDR1 LGHNA and CDR2 YNFKEQ. Trimming left V 4 bases short and J 7 bases short, with 11 bases between. This CDR3 region has 12 residues. CDR3: CASSLTQGEQYF. The CDR3 coding sequence is TGTGCCAGCAGCCTCACCCAGGGAGAGCAGTACTTC.

The CDR3 region is CASSYVSGGGETQYF. CDR3 nucleotides: TGTGCCAGCAGTTATGTAAGCGGGGGCGGGGAGACCCAGTACTTC. The chain carries TRBV6-5 and TRBJ2-5; 8 bases line up with TRBD2. The CDR3 is made up of 15 amino acids. The ends lost 3 bases at V and 5 bases at J; junction bases unmatched: 8. Germline CDR1 is MNHEY and CDR2 is SVGAGI.

CDR3 sequence: CATRGAPLGTEAFF. DNA of the CDR3: TGTGCCACACGGGGAGCGCCTTTGGGCACTGAAGCTTTCTTT. This chain connects TRBV2 to TRBJ1-1; no definite D call. The CDR3 consists of 14 residues. Per germline, CDR1 SNHLY and CDR2 FYNNEI. The germline V and J ends were trimmed by 10 bases and 4 bases, with 19 bases remaining between them.